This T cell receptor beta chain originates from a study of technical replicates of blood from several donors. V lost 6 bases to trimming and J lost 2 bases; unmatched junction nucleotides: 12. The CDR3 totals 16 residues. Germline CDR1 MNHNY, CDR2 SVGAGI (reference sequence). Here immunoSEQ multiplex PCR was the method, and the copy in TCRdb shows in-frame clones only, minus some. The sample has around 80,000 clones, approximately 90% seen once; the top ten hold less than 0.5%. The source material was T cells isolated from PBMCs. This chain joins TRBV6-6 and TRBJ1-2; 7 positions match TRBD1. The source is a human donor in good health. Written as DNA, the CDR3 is TGTGCCAGCAGCTCCCACCCCGGGACAGCAAACTATGGCTACACCTTC. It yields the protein CASSSHPGTANYGYTF.